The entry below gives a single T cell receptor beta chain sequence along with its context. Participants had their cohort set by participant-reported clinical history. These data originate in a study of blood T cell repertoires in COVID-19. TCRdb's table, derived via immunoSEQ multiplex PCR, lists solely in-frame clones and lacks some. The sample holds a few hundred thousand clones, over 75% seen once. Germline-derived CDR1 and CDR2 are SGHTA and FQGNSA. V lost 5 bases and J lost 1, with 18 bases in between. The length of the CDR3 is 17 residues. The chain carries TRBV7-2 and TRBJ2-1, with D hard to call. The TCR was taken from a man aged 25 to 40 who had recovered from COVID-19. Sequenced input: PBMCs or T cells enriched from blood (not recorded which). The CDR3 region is CASSQLLGPPSYNEQFF. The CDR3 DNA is TGTGCCAGCAGCCAACTGCTAGGTCCCCCGTCCTACAATGAGCAGTTCTTC.